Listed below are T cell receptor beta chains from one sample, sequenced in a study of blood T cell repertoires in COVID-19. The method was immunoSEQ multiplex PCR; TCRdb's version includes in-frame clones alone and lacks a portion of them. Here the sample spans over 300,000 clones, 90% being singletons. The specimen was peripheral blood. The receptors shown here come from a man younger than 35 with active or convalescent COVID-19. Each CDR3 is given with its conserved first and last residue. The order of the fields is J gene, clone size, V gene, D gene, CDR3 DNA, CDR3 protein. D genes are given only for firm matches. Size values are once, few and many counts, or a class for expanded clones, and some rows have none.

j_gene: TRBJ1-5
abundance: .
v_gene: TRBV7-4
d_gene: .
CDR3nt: TGTGCCAGCAGCTCAGTTTATAGCAATCAGCCCCAGCATTTT
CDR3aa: CASSSVYSNQPQHF

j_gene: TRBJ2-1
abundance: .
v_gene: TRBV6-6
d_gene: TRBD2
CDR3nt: TGTGCCAGCAGCTCCGGACTAGCGGGAGTGAATGAGCAGTTCTTC
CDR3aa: CASSSGLAGVNEQFF

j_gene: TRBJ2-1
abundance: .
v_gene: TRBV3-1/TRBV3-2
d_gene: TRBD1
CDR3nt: TGTGCCAGCAGCCAAGAGTGGACAGGGGTGTTCTACAATGAGCAGTTCTTC
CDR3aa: CASSQEWTGVFYNEQFF

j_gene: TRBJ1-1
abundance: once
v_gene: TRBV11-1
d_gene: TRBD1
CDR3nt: TGTGCCAGCAGCTCACCTACGGACAGGGGGAACACTGAAGCTTTCTTT
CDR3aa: CASSSPTDRGNTEAFF

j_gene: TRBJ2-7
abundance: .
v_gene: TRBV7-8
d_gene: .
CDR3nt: TGTGCCACCCGGGACGGAGGGGCCTACGAGCAGTACTTC
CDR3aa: CATRDGGAYEQYF

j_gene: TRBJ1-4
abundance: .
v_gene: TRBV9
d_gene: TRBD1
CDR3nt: TGTGCCAGCAGCGTGAGTTTAGGGACAGCTAATGAAAAACTGTTTTTT
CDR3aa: CASSVSLGTANEKLFF

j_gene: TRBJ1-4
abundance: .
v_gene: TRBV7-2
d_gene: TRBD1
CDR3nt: TGTGCCAGCAGCTTAACAGGGGCGGGTGAAAAACTGTTTTTT
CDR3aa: CASSLTGAGEKLFF

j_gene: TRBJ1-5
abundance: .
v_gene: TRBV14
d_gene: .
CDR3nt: TGTGCCAGCAGTCAGGGTTTGACTCAGCCCCAGCATTTT
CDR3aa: CASSQGLTQPQHF

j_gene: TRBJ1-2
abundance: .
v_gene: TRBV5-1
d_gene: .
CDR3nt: TGCGCCAGCAAGATCGCGGGGGCTAGAGGCTACACCTTC
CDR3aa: CASKIAGARGYTF

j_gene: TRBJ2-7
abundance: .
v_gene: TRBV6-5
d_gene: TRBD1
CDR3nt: TGTGCCATCCCCGGGACAGGTAACTACGAGCAGTACTTC
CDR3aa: CAIPGTGNYEQYF

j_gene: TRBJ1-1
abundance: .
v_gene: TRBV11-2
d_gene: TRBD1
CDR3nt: TGTGCCAGCAGCCCACAGACAGGGATCACTGAAGCTTTCTTT
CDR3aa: CASSPQTGITEAFF

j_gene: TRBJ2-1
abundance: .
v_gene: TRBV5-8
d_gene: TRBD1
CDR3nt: TGTGCCAGCAGCTCAAGACAGGGGGGATACCTCCATGAGCAGTTCTTC
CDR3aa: CASSSRQGGYLHEQFF

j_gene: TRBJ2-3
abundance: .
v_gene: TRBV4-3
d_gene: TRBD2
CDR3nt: TGCGCCAGCAGCCAAGATTGGGCTAGCGGGAGTTGGACGGGTTGGACGCAGTATTTT
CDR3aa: CASSQDWASGSWTGWTQYF

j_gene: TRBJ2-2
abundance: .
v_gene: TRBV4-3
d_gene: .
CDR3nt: TGCGCCAGCAGCCAAGAAGTCTTAGTTATAGCCGCCGGGGAGCTGTTTTTT
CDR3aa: CASSQEVLVIAAGELFF

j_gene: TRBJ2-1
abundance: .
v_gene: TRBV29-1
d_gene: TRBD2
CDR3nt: TGCAGCGTTGAAGAGCTAAAAGCGGGATATAGGGGAAATGAGCAGTTCTTC
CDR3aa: CSVEELKAGYRGNEQFF

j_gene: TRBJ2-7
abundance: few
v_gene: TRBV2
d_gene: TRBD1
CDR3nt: TGTGCCAGCAGTGAGACAGGGTCGTCCTACGAGCAGTACTTC
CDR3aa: CASSETGSSYEQYF

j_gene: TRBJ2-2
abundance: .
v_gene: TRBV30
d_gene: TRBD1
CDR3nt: TGTGCCTGGAGCGGACAGGGGCGAGACACCGGGGAGCTGTTTTTT
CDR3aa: CAWSGQGRDTGELFF

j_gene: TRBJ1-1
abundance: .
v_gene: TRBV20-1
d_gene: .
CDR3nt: TGCAGTGCTAGTATCTCTCACACTGAAGCTTTCTTT
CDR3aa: CSASISHTEAFF

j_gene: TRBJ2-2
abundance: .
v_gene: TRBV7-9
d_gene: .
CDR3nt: TGTGCCAGCAGCTTTTCGCCGGCGAACACCGGGGAGCTGTTTTTT
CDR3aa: CASSFSPANTGELFF

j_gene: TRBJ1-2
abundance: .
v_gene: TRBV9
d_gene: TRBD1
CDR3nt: TGTGCCAGCAGCACCCTGACAGGGGGCGTCGGTGGCTACACCTTC
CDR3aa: CASSTLTGGVGGYTF

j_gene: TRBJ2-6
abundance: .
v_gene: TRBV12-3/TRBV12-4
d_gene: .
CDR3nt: TGTGCCAGCAGCTCCAGCGTCCTGACTTTC
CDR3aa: CASSSSVLTF

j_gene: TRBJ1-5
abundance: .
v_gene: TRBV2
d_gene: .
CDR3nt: TGTGCCAGCAGTGAAGCGTGGGAGTTTCAGCCCCAGCATTTT
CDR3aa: CASSEAWEFQPQHF

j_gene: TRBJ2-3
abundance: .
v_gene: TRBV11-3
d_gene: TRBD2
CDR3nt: TGTGCCAGCAGCTTAGATCCAGCGGGAGGGTTGACAGATACGCAGTATTTT
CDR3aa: CASSLDPAGGLTDTQYF

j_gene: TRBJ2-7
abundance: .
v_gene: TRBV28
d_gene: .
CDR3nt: TGTGCCAGCAGAGCTCGGGGGGCGGTGGCCTACGAGCAGTACTTC
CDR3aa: CASRARGAVAYEQYF

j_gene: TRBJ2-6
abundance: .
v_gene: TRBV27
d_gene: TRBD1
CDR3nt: TGTGCCAGCAGAAGAGGACAGGGGGCTCAAGGGGCCAACGTCCTGACTTTC
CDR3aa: CASRRGQGAQGANVLTF

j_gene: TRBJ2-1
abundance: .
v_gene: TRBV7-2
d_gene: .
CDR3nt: TGTGCCAGCAGCTTGCTAGCGGAGCAGTTCTTC
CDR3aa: CASSLLAEQFF

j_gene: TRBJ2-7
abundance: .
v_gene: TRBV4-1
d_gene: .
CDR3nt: TGCGCCAGCAGCCAAGAGGCCCTAACAGATAGGGGGTTTTCCTACGAGCAGTACTTC
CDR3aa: CASSQEALTDRGFSYEQYF

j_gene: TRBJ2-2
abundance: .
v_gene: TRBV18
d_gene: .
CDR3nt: TGTGCCAGCTCACCAAGGAGCGTGGCCGGGGAGCTGTTTTTT
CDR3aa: CASSPRSVAGELFF

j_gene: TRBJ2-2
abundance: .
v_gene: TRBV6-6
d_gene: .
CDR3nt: TGTGCCAGCAGTAACTCGGACAGAAACACCGGGGAGCTGTTTTTT
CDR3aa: CASSNSDRNTGELFF

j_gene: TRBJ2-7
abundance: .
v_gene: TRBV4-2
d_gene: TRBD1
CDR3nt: TGTGCCAGCAGCCAAGCGACAGGGACCGAGCAGTACTTC
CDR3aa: CASSQATGTEQYF

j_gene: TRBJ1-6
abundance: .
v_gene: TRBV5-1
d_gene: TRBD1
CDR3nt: TGCGCCAGCAGCTTGGCGACAGGGGTCTATAATTCACCCCTCCACTTT
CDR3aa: CASSLATGVYNSPLHF

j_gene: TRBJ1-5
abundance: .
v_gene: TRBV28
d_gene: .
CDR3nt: TGTGCCAGCAGCCCGCCTGGGCAGAGCAATCAGCCCCAGCATTTT
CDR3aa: CASSPPGQSNQPQHF

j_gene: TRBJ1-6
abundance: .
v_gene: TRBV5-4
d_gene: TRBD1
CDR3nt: TGTGCCAGCAGCTTAATGGGACAGTATAATTCACCCCTCCACTTT
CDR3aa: CASSLMGQYNSPLHF

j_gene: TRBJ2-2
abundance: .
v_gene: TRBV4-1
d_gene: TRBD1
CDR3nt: TGCGCCAGCAGCCTCTACCGGGACAGAAACACCGGGGAGCTGTTTTTT
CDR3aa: CASSLYRDRNTGELFF

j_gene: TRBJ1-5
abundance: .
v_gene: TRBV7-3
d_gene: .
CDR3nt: TGTGCCAGCAGCCTCTTCCCTGATCAGCCCCAGCATTTT
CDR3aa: CASSLFPDQPQHF

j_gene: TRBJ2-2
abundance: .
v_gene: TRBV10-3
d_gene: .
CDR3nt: TGTGCCATCAGTGCATCAGGGGAAGTGCACACCGGGGAGCTGTTTTTT
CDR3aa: CAISASGEVHTGELFF

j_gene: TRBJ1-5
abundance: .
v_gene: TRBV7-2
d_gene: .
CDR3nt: TGTGCCAGCAGCTTGGACTCTGGGACACCGAATCAGCCCCAGCATTTT
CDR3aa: CASSLDSGTPNQPQHF

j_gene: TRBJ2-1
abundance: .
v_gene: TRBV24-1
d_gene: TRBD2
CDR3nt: TGTGCCACCATGCGGGGGGAATACAATGAGCAGTTCTTC
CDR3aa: CATMRGEYNEQFF

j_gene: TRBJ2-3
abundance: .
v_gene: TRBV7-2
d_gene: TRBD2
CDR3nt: TGTGCCAGCAAGACTAGCGGGTTCACAGATACGCAGTATTTT
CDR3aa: CASKTSGFTDTQYF

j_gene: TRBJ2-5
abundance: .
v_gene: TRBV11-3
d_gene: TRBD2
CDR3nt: TGTGCCAGCAGTTCCGGGGGGGGCCAAGAGACCCAGTACTTC
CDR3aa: CASSSGGGQETQYF

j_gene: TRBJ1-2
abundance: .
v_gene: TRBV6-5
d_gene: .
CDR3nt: TGTGCCAGCAGTAGACGACAGGCTCACTATGGCTACACCTTC
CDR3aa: CASSRRQAHYGYTF

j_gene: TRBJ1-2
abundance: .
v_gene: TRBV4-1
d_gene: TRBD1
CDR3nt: TGCGCCAGCAGCCAAGAGGGGACAGGGCGAGGCTACACCTTC
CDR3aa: CASSQEGTGRGYTF

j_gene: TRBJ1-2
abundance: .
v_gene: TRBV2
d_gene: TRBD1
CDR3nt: TGTGCCAGCACCCCGGACAGGGAGTACGGCTACACCTTC
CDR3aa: CASTPDREYGYTF

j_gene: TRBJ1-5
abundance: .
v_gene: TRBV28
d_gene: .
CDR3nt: TGTGCCAGCCATACGAGGGCAGGGGTAAATCAGCCCCAGCATTTT
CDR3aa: CASHTRAGVNQPQHF

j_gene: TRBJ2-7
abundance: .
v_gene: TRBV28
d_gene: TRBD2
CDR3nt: TGTGCCAGCAGTGACGCGGGGGGCGGCTCCTACGAGCAGTACTTC
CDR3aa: CASSDAGGGSYEQYF

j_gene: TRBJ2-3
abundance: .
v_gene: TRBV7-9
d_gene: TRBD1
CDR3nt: TGTGCCAGCAGCCTGCGACAGGGGTACTCAGATACGCAGTATTTT
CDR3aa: CASSLRQGYSDTQYF

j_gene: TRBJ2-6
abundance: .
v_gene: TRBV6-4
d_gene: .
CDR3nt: TGTGCCAGCAGTGACTCAACAGGGTTTGCGGGGGCCAACGTGCTGACTTTC
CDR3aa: CASSDSTGFAGANVLTF

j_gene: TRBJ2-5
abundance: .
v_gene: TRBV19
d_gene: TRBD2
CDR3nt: TGTGCCACTCGGCTCGGGAGGGAGCCCTCGTACCAAGAGACCCAGTACTTC
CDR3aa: CATRLGREPSYQETQYF

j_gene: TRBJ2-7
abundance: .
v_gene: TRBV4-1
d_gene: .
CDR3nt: TGCGCCAGCAGCCAAGGACAGCTATACGAGCAGTACTTC
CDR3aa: CASSQGQLYEQYF

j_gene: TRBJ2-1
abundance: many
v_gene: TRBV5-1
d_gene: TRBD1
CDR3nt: TGCGCCAGCAGATCCGGGACAGGGTTTTACAATGAGCAGTTCTTC
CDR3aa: CASRSGTGFYNEQFF

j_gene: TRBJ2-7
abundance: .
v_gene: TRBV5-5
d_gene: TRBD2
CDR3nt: TGTGCCAGCAGCAGCGGGACTAGCTACGAGCAGTACTTC
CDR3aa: CASSSGTSYEQYF

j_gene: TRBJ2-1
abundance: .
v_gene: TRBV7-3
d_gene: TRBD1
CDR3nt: TGTGCCAGCGGGAAGGGGACAGGGGTCTACAATGAGCAGTTCTTC
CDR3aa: CASGKGTGVYNEQFF

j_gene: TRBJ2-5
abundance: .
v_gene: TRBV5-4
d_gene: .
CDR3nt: TGTGCCAGCAGCTTGGGGGCAGGGAAGTCGGAGACCCAGTACTTC
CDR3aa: CASSLGAGKSETQYF

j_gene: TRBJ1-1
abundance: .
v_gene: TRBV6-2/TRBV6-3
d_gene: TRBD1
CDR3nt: TGTGCCAGCAGTTACTCGACGGACAGGGGGAACACTGAAGCTTTCTTT
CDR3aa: CASSYSTDRGNTEAFF